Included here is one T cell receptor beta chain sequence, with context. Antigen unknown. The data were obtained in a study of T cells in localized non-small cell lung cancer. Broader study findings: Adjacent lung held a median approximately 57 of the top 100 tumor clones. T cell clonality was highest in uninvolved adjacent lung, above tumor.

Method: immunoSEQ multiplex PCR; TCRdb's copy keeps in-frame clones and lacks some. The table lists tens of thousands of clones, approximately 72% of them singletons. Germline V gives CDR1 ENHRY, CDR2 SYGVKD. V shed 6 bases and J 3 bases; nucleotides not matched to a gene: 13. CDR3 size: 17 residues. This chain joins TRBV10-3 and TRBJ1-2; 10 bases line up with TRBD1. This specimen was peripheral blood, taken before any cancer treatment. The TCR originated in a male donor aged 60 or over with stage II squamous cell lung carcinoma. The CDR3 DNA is TGTGCCATCAGCATAACTACGGGACAGGGGAGATACTATGGCTACACCTTC. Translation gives CAISITTGQGRYYGYTF.